The 28 T cell receptor beta chains presented below share a single source sample, sequenced in a study of PD-1 blockade in mismatch repair-deficient tumors (dated by TCRdb to about 2017). Library construction relied on the immunoSEQ multiplex PCR assay. TCRdb holds this immuneACCESS table with in-frame rearrangements only. Some clones are missing; in checked studies, unresolved V genes explain under half, and the rest has no known cause. In all, the sample holds some 97,000 clones, and roughly four fifths of those were seen once. In total, the top ten clones hold around 6.5% of the sample. The sequenced sample was peripheral blood, obtained roughly 35 weeks after starting pembrolizumab. The receptors here all came from an adult with mismatch repair-deficient cancer.

This clone has a handful of counts. The chain combines TRBV2 with TRBJ1-5, with TRBD1 as a possible D gene (5 bases). CDR1 SNHLY and CDR2 FYNNEI come from the germline V gene. The CDR3 totals 14 residues. V was shortened by 3 bases and J by 4 bases, with 10 bases between the two germline ends. The chain's CDR3 is CASSDQGGNQPQHF. For the CDR3, the DNA is TGTGCCAGCAGTGATCAGGGCGGAAATCAGCCCCAGCATTTT.

This clone has a single count. V usage is TRBV7-9 and J usage is TRBJ1-3; maybe TRBD1 (5 bases). Germline V CDR1 and CDR2: SEHNR, FQNEAQ (reference sequence). V lost 6 bases to trimming and J lost 9 bases, with 21 bases between them. This CDR3 has 15 residues. The CDR3 region has the DNA TGTGCCAGCAGTCCAAGGGACGGAGGACGTATCACCATATATTTT. The encoded protein is CASSPRDGGRITIYF.

This chain connects TRBV6-5 to TRBJ2-1; D not certain. CDR1 and CDR2 from the germline V gene are MNHEY and SVGAGI. The CDR3 runs to 14 residues. V gave up 5 bases and J gave up 4 bases, with 12 bases separating them. The CDR3 reads CASSPGTVYNEQFF. The CDR3 bases are TGTGCCAGCAGTCCTGGAACGGTATACAATGAGCAGTTCTTC.

The chain is built from TRBV16 and TRBJ1-2, with a possible D match to TRBD1 (5 bases). The CDR3 totals 13 residues. In germline, CDR1 is KGHSY, CDR2 FQNENV. The germline V and J ends were trimmed by 0 bases and 8 bases, with 10 bases remaining between them. The CDR3 DNA is TGTGCCAGCAGCCAATCGACGGGGGACGGCTACACCTTC. This translates into CASSQSTGDGYTF.

The chain combines TRBV19 with TRBJ2-1, with 7 bases matching TRBD1. Germline V CDR1 and CDR2: LNHDA, SQIVND (reference sequence). J lost 7 bases, V lost 4 bases, and 1 base had no gene match. The CDR3 is made up of 12 amino acids. The CDR3 DNA sequence: TGTGCCAGTAGTACGGACAGGAATGAGCAGTTCTTC. Amino acid sequence: CASSTDRNEQFF.

This chain links TRBV27 with TRBJ2-5, with D possibly TRBD1 on 5 matching bases. The J call may be mistaken, given a closer DNA end match to TRBJ2-7. The V gene's germline CDR1 is MNHEY and CDR2 SMNVEV (reference sequence). The CDR3 runs 15 residues. CDR3 protein: CASTFVDMSSYEQYF. The CDR3 nucleotides read TGTGCCAGCACCTTTGTGGACATGAGCTCCTACGAGCAGTACTTC.

At least ten counts were recorded for this clone. The chain carries TRBV11-3 and TRBJ2-2; D might be TRBD2 (6 bases). This CDR3 has 14 amino acids. V was clipped by 5 bases and J by 1 base, with 8 bases between them. Germline loops: CDR1 SGHNT, CDR2 YENEEA. The CDR3, as DNA: TGTGCCAGCAGCCCTAGCGAGAACACCGGGGAGCTGTTTTTT. This sequence encodes CASSPSENTGELFF.

V is TRBV5-4 and J is TRBJ2-6; D may be TRBD1 or TRBD2 (5 bases each). V dropped 5 bases and J dropped 1 base, with 19 bases sitting between them. CDR3 length equals 18 residues. Germline V gene data show CDR1 as SGHNT and CDR2 as YYREEE (reference sequence). The CDR3 loop reads CASRSAGTTLSGANVLTF. In DNA, the CDR3 is TGTGCCAGCAGATCGGCCGGGACCACTCTTTCTGGGGCCAACGTCCTGACTTTC.

The chain is built from TRBV2 and TRBJ2-3, with 7 bases that match TRBD2. The junction had 3 bases not matched to a gene; V was cut back by 2 bases and J by 1 base. Germline CDR1 SNHLY, CDR2 FYNNEI. The CDR3 contains 15 residues. In DNA, the CDR3 is TGTGCCAGCAGTGAAAGGCTAGCGGGCACAGATACGCAGTATTTT. Its translation is CASSERLAGTDTQYF.

The rearrangement joins TRBV19 to TRBJ2-5; perhaps D is TRBD1 or TRBD2 (5 bases each). The CDR3 totals 14 residues. CDR1 LNHDA and CDR2 SQIVND come from the germline V gene (reference sequence). V was pared by 5 bases and J by 2 bases, with 12 bases between. The CDR3 is CASSGPGRQETQYF. The CDR3 DNA is TGTGCCAGTAGTGGACCGGGACGGCAAGAGACCCAGTACTTC. Full variable domain (remainder filled in from reference TRBV19 and TRBJ2-5): DGGITQSPKYLFRKEGQNVTLSCEQNLNHDAMYWYRQDPGQGLRLIYYSQIVNDFQKGDIAEGYSVSREKKESFPLTVTSAQKNPTAFYLCASSGPGRQETQYFGPGTRLLVL.

The chain carries TRBV6-5 and TRBJ2-3, with no clear D. The CDR3 is 13 amino acids. Germline values: CDR1 MNHEY, CDR2 SVGAGI. The V gene lost 6 bases and the J gene lost 4 bases, with 11 bases spanning the gap. The CDR3 loop is CASSLLGPDTQYF. Here the CDR3 DNA reads TGTGCCAGCAGCCTCCTAGGGCCAGATACGCAGTATTTT.

As regards this clone: A much larger clonotype is one base distant, so this may be a read error. The chain couples TRBV5-1 to TRBJ2-3, with D maybe TRBD1 (5 bases). Between the trimmed V and J ends, which lost 1 base and 0 bases, there was a span of 6 bases. The CDR3 has 14 amino acids. Germline CDR1 and CDR2: SGHRS and YFSETQ. CDR3 sequence: CASSLQGSTDTQYF. The CDR3 DNA reads as TGCGCCAGCAGCTTGCAGGGAAGCACAGATACGCAGTATTTT.

A single count supports this clone. The rearrangement links TRBV7-9 to TRBJ2-2; D not resolved. Trimming removed 6 bases at V and 0 bases at J, with 11 bases between. CDR3 size: 15 residues. CDR1 is SEHNR and CDR2 is FQNEAQ in the germline V gene (reference sequence). Here the CDR3 reads CASRGGVANTGELFF. DNA of the CDR3: TGTGCCAGCAGGGGCGGTGTCGCGAACACCGGGGAGCTGTTTTTT.

The chain is built from TRBV27 and TRBJ2-5, with 9 bases matching TRBD1. The CDR3 runs 14 residues. Germline V gene lookup returns CDR1 MNHEY and CDR2 SMNVEV (reference sequence). Trimming removed 6 bases from V and 5 bases from J; junction bases left unmatched: 7. CDR3 DNA sequence: TGTGCCAGCAGCCACAGGGGGCGGAGGGAGACCCAGTACTTC. Protein sequence: CASSHRGRRETQYF.

CDR3 sequence (DNA): TGTGCCAGCAGCCCCTGGTTGGAGGCTAACTATGGCTACACCTTC. Protein product: CASSPWLEANYGYTF. V and J are TRBV7-9 and TRBJ1-2, with D unresolved. Germline CDR1 reads SEHNR; CDR2 reads FQNEAQ (reference sequence). Between the trimmed V and J ends, which lost 5 bases and 0 bases, there was a span of 13 bases. The CDR3 covers 15 residues.

The chain joins TRBV6-5 to TRBJ2-1, with 10 bases aligning to TRBD1. The CDR3 sequence is 14 residues long. CDR1 MNHEY and CDR2 SVGAGI come from the germline V gene. V was pared by 3 bases and J by 6 bases, with 2 bases of the junction left unmatched. The CDR3 loop reads CASSYWTGGNEQFF. CDR3 bases: TGTGCCAGCAGTTATTGGACAGGGGGCAATGAGCAGTTCTTC.

This chain connects TRBV5-1 to TRBJ2-2; TRBD2 agrees at 8 bases. The ends lost 2 bases at V and 0 bases at J; junction bases unmatched: 9. In germline, CDR1 is SGHRS, CDR2 YFSETQ. This CDR3 region has 18 residues. CDR3 DNA: TGCGCCAGCAGCTTCATCGGCGCGGGGGGCCCGAACACCGGGGAGCTGTTTTTT. Protein: CASSFIGAGGPNTGELFF.

The chain is built from TRBV7-9 and TRBJ1-4; possibly TRBD1 for D (6 bases). The V gene's germline CDR1 is SEHNR and CDR2 FQNEAQ (reference sequence). This CDR3 has 15 residues. V lost 5 bases and J lost 4, with 14 bases in between. The CDR3 DNA is TGTGCCAGCAGCCTAGGGACAATGAATAATGAAAAACTGTTTTTT. As protein: CASSLGTMNNEKLFF.

V and J are TRBV11-3 and TRBJ1-2; tentatively, D is TRBD1 (6 bases). The germline gives CDR1 SGHNT, CDR2 YENEEA. This CDR3 is 15 amino acids long. Trimming shortened V by 6 bases and J by 5 bases, and 19 bases separated the two germline ends. The CDR3 region has the DNA TGTGCCAGCAGGAAGGGGGGGTCCCAAATGTATGGCTACACCTTC. It specifies CASRKGGSQMYGYTF.

This clone was counted only a few times. The CDR3 loop is CSVEPGQQETQYF. For the CDR3, the DNA is TGCAGCGTTGAACCAGGACAGCAAGAGACCCAGTACTTC. This chain uses TRBV29-1 with TRBJ2-5, with D possibly TRBD1 on 6 matching bases. This CDR3 is built from 13 residues. CDR1 is SQVTM, CDR2 ANQGSEA, per germline. The germline V and J ends were trimmed by 2 bases and 2 bases, with 9 bases remaining between them.

The CDR3 region is CASSELGSNQPQHF. CDR3 DNA sequence: TGTGCCAGCAGTGAACTGGGATCAAATCAGCCCCAGCATTTT. This sequence joins TRBV6-5 and TRBJ1-5; D not resolved. The germline CDR1 and CDR2 sequences are MNHEY and SVGAGI. V was clipped by 5 bases and J by 4 bases, with 12 bases between them. The CDR3 spans 14 residues.

The rearrangement joins TRBV11-3 to TRBJ1-1, with D possibly matching TRBD1 (5 bases). Trimming shortened V by 5 bases and J by 6 bases, and 16 bases separated the two germline ends. This CDR3 has 14 amino acids. The germline gives CDR1 SGHNT, CDR2 YENEEA. The CDR3 DNA follows: TGTGCCAGCAGCCCCTCGGGGGTTATATCTGAAGCTTTCTTT. Translation: CASSPSGVISEAFF.

The CDR3 reads CASSIATRNTEAFF. DNA for the CDR3: TGTGCCAGTAGTATAGCGACCCGGAACACTGAAGCTTTCTTT. This chain connects TRBV19 to TRBJ1-1; D call uncertain. The CDR3 spans 14 residues. Germline loops: CDR1 LNHDA, CDR2 SQIVND (reference sequence). V lost 1 base and J lost 1, with 7 bases in between.

The rearrangement joins TRBV6-6 to TRBJ2-7; D gene uncertain. The CDR3 has 10 amino acids. CDR1 and CDR2 (germline): MNHNY, SVGAGI (reference sequence). The V end was cut by 11 bases, the J end by 5 bases, with 10 bases between. In nucleotides, the CDR3 is TGTGCCTCCTCTAAGGACGAGCAGTACTTC. This codes for CASSKDEQYF.

This clone came up a few times. The CDR3 nucleotides read TGTGCCAGCAGTACAGGGTCGTACGAGCAGTACTTC. Translating it yields CASSTGSYEQYF. J is TRBJ2-7 and V is TRBV6-5; D possibly corresponds to TRBD1 (6 bases). This CDR3 contains 12 residues. Germline lookup yields CDR1 MNHEY and CDR2 SVGAGI. V gave up 5 bases and J gave up 4 bases, with 9 bases separating them.

This sequence joins TRBV27 and TRBJ2-5; D not certain. The CDR3 spans 13 residues. Germline CDR1 MNHEY, CDR2 SMNVEV (reference sequence). Trimming shortened V by 3 bases and J by 7 bases, and 12 bases separated the two germline ends. The DNA for the CDR3 is TGTGCCAGCAGTTTCGGCTCGTTCTCGACCCAGTACTTC. Its translation: CASSFGSFSTQYF.

The rearrangement uses TRBV2 and TRBJ2-7; 12 nucleotides agree with TRBD2. The CDR3 loop spans 16 amino acids. V lost 1 base and J lost 7; bases outside the gene matches: 8. The germline CDR1 and CDR2 sequences are SNHLY and FYNNEI. CDR3 sequence reads: CASSEGGLAGRLEQYF. DNA for the CDR3: TGTGCCAGCAGTGAAGGAGGACTAGCGGGGCGGTTGGAGCAGTACTTC.

V is TRBV19 and J is TRBJ2-1; D is ambiguous. Germline loops: CDR1 LNHDA, CDR2 SQIVND (reference sequence). The length of the CDR3 is 12 residues. Trimming took off 1 base at V and 6 bases at J, with 4 bases between the two ends. This CDR3 is CASSIGANEQFF. DNA for the CDR3: TGTGCCAGTAGTATAGGGGCCAATGAGCAGTTCTTC.